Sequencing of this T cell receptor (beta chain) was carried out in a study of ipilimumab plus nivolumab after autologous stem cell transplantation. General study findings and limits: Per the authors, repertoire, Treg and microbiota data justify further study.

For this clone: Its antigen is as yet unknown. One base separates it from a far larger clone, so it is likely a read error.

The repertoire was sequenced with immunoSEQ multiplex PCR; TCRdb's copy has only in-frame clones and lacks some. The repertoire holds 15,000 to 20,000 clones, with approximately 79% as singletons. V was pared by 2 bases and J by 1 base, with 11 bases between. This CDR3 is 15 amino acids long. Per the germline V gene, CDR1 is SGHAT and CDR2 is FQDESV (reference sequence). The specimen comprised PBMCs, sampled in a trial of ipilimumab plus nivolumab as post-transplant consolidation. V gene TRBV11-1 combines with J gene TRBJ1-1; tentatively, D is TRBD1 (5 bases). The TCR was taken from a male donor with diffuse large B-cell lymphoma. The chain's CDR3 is CASSLRAGKNTEAFF. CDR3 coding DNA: TGTGCCAGCAGCTTACGGGCAGGGAAGAACACTGAAGCTTTCTTT.